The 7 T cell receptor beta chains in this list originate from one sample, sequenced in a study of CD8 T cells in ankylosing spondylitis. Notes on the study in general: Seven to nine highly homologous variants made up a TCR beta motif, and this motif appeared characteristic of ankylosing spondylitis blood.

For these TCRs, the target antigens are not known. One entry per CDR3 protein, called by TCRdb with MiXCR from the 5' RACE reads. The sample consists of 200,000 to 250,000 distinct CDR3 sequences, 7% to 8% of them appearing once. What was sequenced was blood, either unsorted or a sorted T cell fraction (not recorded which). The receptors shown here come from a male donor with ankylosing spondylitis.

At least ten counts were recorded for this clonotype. CDR3 nucleotide sequence: TGTGCCAGCATGGGACCGCCCTCCTACAATGAGCAGTTCTTC. Translation: CASMGPPSYNEQFF. This chain connects TRBV27 to TRBJ2-1; D could derive from TRBD1 or TRBD2 (5 bases each). Trimming removed 7 bases at V and 0 bases at J, with 10 bases between. The germline V gene has CDR1 MNHEY and CDR2 SMNVEV (reference sequence). The CDR3 consists of 14 residues.

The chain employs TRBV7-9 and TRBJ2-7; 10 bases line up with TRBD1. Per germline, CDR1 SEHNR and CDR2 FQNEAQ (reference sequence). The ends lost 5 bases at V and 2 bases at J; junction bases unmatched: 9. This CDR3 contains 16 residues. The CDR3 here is CASSDRDRGETYEQYF. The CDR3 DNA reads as TGTGCCAGCAGCGATAGGGACAGGGGCGAAACCTACGAGCAGTACTTC.

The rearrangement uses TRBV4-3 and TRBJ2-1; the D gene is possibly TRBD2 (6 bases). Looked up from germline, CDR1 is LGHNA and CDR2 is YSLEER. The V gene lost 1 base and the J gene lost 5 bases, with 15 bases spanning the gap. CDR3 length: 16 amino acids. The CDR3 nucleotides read TGCGCCAGCAGCCAAGCGTGGGACTCCCCTGACAATGAGCAGTTCTTC. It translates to CASSQAWDSPDNEQFF.

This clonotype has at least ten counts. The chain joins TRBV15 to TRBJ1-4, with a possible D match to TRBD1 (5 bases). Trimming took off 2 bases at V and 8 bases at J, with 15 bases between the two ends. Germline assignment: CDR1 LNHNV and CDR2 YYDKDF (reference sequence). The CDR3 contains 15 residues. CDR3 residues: CATSRLKGEREKLFF. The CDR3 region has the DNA TGTGCCACCAGCAGACTTAAAGGGGAGAGAGAAAAACTGTTTTTT. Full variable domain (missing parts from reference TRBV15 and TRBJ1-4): DAMVIQNPRYQVTQFGKPVTLSCSQTLNHNVMYWYQQKSSQAPKLLFHYYDKDFNNEADTPDNFQSRRPNTSFCFLDIRSPGLGDTAMYLCATSRLKGEREKLFFGSGTQLSVL.

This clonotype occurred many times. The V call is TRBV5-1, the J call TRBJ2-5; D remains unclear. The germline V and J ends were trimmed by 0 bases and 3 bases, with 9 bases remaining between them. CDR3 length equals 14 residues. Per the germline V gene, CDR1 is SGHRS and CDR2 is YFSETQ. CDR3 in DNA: TGCGCCAGCAGCTTGGTTCGGTGGGAAGAGACCCAGTACTTC. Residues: CASSLVRWEETQYF.

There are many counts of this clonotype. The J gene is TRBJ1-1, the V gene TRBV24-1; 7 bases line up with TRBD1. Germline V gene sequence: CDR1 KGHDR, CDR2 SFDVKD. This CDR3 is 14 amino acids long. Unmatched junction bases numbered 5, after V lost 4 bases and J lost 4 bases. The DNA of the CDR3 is TGTGCCACCAGTGACCGGACAGGTCGCACTGAAGCTTTCTTT. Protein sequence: CATSDRTGRTEAFF.

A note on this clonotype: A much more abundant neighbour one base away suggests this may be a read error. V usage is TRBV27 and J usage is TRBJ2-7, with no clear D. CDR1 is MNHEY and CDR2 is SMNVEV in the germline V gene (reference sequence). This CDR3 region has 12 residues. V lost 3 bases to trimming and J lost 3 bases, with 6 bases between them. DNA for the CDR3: TGTGCCAGCAGTTTTGTGGGCTACGAGCAGTACTTC. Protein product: CASSFVGYEQYF.